Listed below are T cell receptor beta chains from one sample, sequenced in a study of blood T cells in healthy people across ages. MiXCR, applied by TCRdb to the 5' RACE reads, yields one record per CDR3 protein. Of fewer than 1,000,000 distinct CDR3 sequences listed, 46% were seen once; the top ten hold about a sixth. Source material: blood. The receptors originated from a man at least 80 years old in good health. Both conserved end residues are part of each CDR3. The D gene is left open where the match is weak. Not every row has a clone size; where given, it reads once, few, many or a size class.

J gene,clone size,D gene,V gene,CDR3 DNA,CDR3 protein
TRBJ2-2,once,NA,TRBV29-1,TGCAGCGTTCCGGGACCCGGGGAGCTGTTTTTT,CSVPGPGELFF
TRBJ2-7,NA,TRBD1,TRBV10-2,TGCGCCAGCACCGGCCGGGGGGACAGGGTATCCGGCGAGCAGTACTTC,CASTGRGDRVSGEQYF
TRBJ2-3,NA,TRBD2,TRBV15,TGTGCCACCAGGCCTAGCGGGGTCACAGATACGCAGTATTTT,CATRPSGVTDTQYF
TRBJ2-1,NA,TRBD2,TRBV5-1,TGCGCCAGCAGACGGACTAGCGCAGATGAGCAGTTCTTC,CASRRTSADEQFF
TRBJ2-1,NA,NA,TRBV15,TGTGCCACCAGCAGAGATATGGGGGGCCTAGCGTCGGATGTGCAGTTCTTC,CATSRDMGGLASDVQFF
TRBJ2-3,NA,NA,TRBV24-1,TGTGCCACCAGTGATGTCAGGCGCAGCACAGATACGCAGTATTTT,CATSDVRRSTDTQYF
TRBJ2-7,NA,NA,TRBV10-2,TGCGCCAGCAGTGATACTTCTCTCGAGCAGTACTTC,CASSDTSLEQYF
TRBJ2-7,NA,TRBD2,TRBV20-1,TGCAGTGCTAGTGGTGGGACTAGCGGAAAAAACGAGCAGTACTTC,CSASGGTSGKNEQYF
TRBJ2-7,few,NA,TRBV28,TGTGCCAGCAGTTTAAATGCCGGGCACGAGCAGTACTTC,CASSLNAGHEQYF
TRBJ2-3,once,TRBD1,TRBV4-1,TGCGCCAGCAGCCAAGAGGCCAGGGGGACGCAGTATTTT,CASSQEARGTQYF
TRBJ2-1,NA,NA,TRBV20-1,TGCAGTGCTAGACTCCCACAGGGATACAATGAGCAGTTCTTC,CSARLPQGYNEQFF
TRBJ2-7,NA,TRBD2,TRBV20-1,TGCAGTGCCGGGACTAGCGGACACCGGGAGAGCTCCTACGAGCAGTACTTC,CSAGTSGHRESSYEQYF
TRBJ2-5,few,TRBD2,TRBV12-3/TRBV12-4,TGTGCCAGCAGTCCCCGAGGGACTAGCGGGAGCCAGTACTTC,CASSPRGTSGSQYF
TRBJ2-5,once,TRBD2,TRBV4-1,TGCGCCAGCAGCCAAGCCCAAGCGGGAGGAGGGGAGACCCAGTACTTC,CASSQAQAGGGETQYF
TRBJ2-1,NA,NA,TRBV10-3,TGTGCCATCAGTGAGTTTAGCGGATCCAATGAGCAGTTCTTC,CAISEFSGSNEQFF
TRBJ2-1,NA,NA,TRBV27,TGTGCCAGCAGTTTACGGTACGGGCTAGCCTCCAATGAGCAGTTCTTC,CASSLRYGLASNEQFF
TRBJ2-5,many,NA,TRBV29-1,TGCAGCGGCACTCCGGAACAAGAGACCCAGTACTTC,CSGTPEQETQYF
TRBJ2-1,NA,TRBD1,TRBV3-1,TGTGCCAGCAGCCAAGAGACAGGGGGCCTGTTCTTC,CASSQETGGLFF
TRBJ2-3,NA,TRBD2,TRBV7-2,TGTGCCCGCAGCACCAGGACTAGCGGAACAGATACGCAGTATTTT,CARSTRTSGTDTQYF
TRBJ1-2,few,NA,TRBV3-1,TGTGCCAGCAGCCAAGAGCACGACTATGGCTACACCTTC,CASSQEHDYGYTF
TRBJ2-4,NA,TRBD1,TRBV12-3/TRBV12-4,TGTGCCAGCAGTTTAGCGCCTAAGGACAGGGCAATAGCCAAAAACATTCAGTACTTT,CASSLAPKDRAIAKNIQYF
TRBJ2-1,NA,TRBD2,TRBV6-1,TGTGCCAGCAGTCAACTAGCGGGAGGGTACAATGAGCAGTTCTTC,CASSQLAGGYNEQFF
TRBJ2-3,NA,TRBD1,TRBV28,TGTGCCAGCAGGATAGACAGGGGAGGAGATACGCAGTATTTT,CASRIDRGGDTQYF
TRBJ2-1,NA,NA,TRBV7-8,TGTGCCAGCAGCCTAGGAGTTGCGGAGCCCTACAATGAGCAGTTCTTC,CASSLGVAEPYNEQFF
TRBJ2-7,NA,NA,TRBV10-3,TGTGCCACGAAAGTAGGACGGGAGCCCTACGAGCAGTACTTC,CATKVGREPYEQYF
TRBJ2-7,NA,TRBD2,TRBV6-5,TGTGCCAGCAGTGCCCCGGGGACTAGAGTCTACGAGCAGTACTTC,CASSAPGTRVYEQYF
TRBJ2-3,NA,NA,TRBV5-4,TGTGCCAGCAGCTTGGATCTTGGGGGAGAGGCAGATACGCAGTATTTT,CASSLDLGGEADTQYF
TRBJ2-5,NA,NA,TRBV6-5,TGTGCCAGCAGCGAAGCCCAAGAGACCCAGTACTTC,CASSEAQETQYF
TRBJ2-1,once,NA,TRBV2,TGTGCCGGCAGTGCTAACAGGCGGGACTTAGGTAATGAGCAGTTCTTC,CAGSANRRDLGNEQFF
TRBJ1-1,NA,NA,TRBV29-1,TGCAGCGTTGGGGCAGGGGCTAACACTGAAGCTTTCTTT,CSVGAGANTEAFF
TRBJ1-4,many,NA,TRBV20-1,TGCAGTGTCCAACAGAGGGTTAATGAAAAACTGTTTTTT,CSVQQRVNEKLFF
TRBJ1-5,NA,TRBD1,TRBV6-5,TGTGCCGGCAGAAGACAGGGCGGTAGCAATCAGCCCCAGCATTTT,CAGRRQGGSNQPQHF
TRBJ2-7,NA,TRBD1,TRBV12-3/TRBV12-4,TGTGCCGGCAGAACCGGGACAGGGGGCGGCGAGCAGTACTTC,CAGRTGTGGGEQYF
TRBJ2-7,NA,NA,TRBV7-9,TGTGCCAGCAGCTGTGGGGGAAGCGACGAGCAGTACTTC,CASSCGGSDEQYF
TRBJ1-2,NA,NA,TRBV12-3/TRBV12-4,TGTGCCAGCAGGGCCAACCAGGCTACATATGGCTACACCTTC,CASRANQATYGYTF
TRBJ2-7,NA,NA,TRBV20-1,TGCAGTGCAACATCAGGCGGGACCACCTCCTACAATGAGCAGTACTTC,CSATSGGTTSYNEQYF
TRBJ2-5,NA,TRBD2,TRBV5-1,TGCGCCAGCAGCATAGGACTAGCGGGAGGTTGGGAGCAGTACTTC,CASSIGLAGGWEQYF
TRBJ2-4,NA,TRBD1,TRBV29-1,TGCAGCGTTAGAGCGACAGGGATGAACATTCAGTACTTC,CSVRATGMNIQYF
TRBJ2-1,NA,NA,TRBV29-1,TGCAGCGTTGATCAATCATACAATGAGCAGTTCTTC,CSVDQSYNEQFF
TRBJ2-3,NA,TRBD2,TRBV20-1,TGCAGTGCTAGTCATCTAGCGGGGATCATTAGCACAGATACGCAGTATTTT,CSASHLAGIISTDTQYF
TRBJ2-7,NA,NA,TRBV27,TGTGCCAGCAGTTTAGTAAGCCCCTCAAGGGGATACGAGCAGTACTTC,CASSLVSPSRGYEQYF
TRBJ2-5,few,TRBD1,TRBV4-1,TGCGCCAGCAGCAAAGCCGGGACAGGGGGCTATGAGACCCAGTACTTC,CASSKAGTGGYETQYF